Listed below are T cell receptor beta chains from one sample, sequenced in a study of technical replicates of blood from four donors. Profiling relied on immunoSEQ multiplex PCR, and the TCRdb table lists in-frame clones only, not all of them. The sample gives 53,000 or so clones, more than 70% of which show up once; more than 4.5% is in the top ten. The material sequenced was PBMCs. The receptors shown here come from a human donor in good health. Some clones in this sample may be carry-over from other donors' samples. The CDR3 runs from the conserved cysteine through the conserved F or W.

>TRBJ2-7|TRBV14
CASSQPGQASYEQYF
>TRBJ2-7|TRBV29-1
CSVQDREYEQYF
>TRBJ2-2|TRBV29-1
CSVDPGLFGPGELFF
>TRBJ2-1|TRBV14
CASSKTAGTGYNEQFF
>TRBJ1-1|TRBV10-3
CAISKTGEQNTEAFF
>TRBJ1-2|TRBV5-1
CASSLEGAADGYTF
>TRBJ1-1|TRBV10-3
CAIRQGFEAFF
>TRBJ2-7|TRBV5-4
CASSLASGGRSYEQYF
>TRBJ1-1|TRBV5-8
CASSVLMNTEAFF
>TRBJ1-2|TRBV6-5
CASSRRQFSYGYTF
>TRBJ2-7|TRBV7-3
CASSNGLAGSEQYF
>TRBJ2-1|TRBV6-5
CASSYSAGSSYNEQFF
>TRBJ1-1|TRBV11-3
CASSFPDSRDTEAFF
>TRBJ2-1|TRBV30
CAWSPVTGGAYNEQFF
>TRBJ2-7|TRBV30
CAWSRRVSGSYEQYF
>TRBJ2-3|TRBV5-4
CASSLYRLAGGQEDTQYF
>TRBJ2-7|TRBV18
CASSQSPGQSYEQYF
>TRBJ1-2|TRBV19
CASNSGRGKGGGYTF
>TRBJ2-7|TRBV7-2
CASSHRQGRYEQYF
>TRBJ1-2|TRBV18
CASSPSTGPGGGYTF
>TRBJ2-7|TRBV13
CASSFRESDRGPWEQYF
>TRBJ1-5|TRBV30
CAWSVNSRGPQHF
>TRBJ2-5|TRBV7-2
CASIPGRAGETQYF
>TRBJ2-5|TRBV25-1
CASSAPGGLETQYF
>TRBJ1-5|TRBV25-1
CASSANGGEDSNQPQHF
>TRBJ1-2|TRBV29-1
CSVSTGTYGYTF
>TRBJ2-1|TRBV6-6
CASNHRVSNEQFF
>TRBJ1-6|TRBV4-3
CASSQDPGDYNSPLHF
>TRBJ1-6|TRBV4-2
CASSHTLGGMGSPLHF
>TRBJ2-3|TRBV7-8
CASIRDSRSDTQYF
>TRBJ1-6|TRBV12-5
CASGFAPGASPLHF
>TRBJ2-5|TRBV7-8
CASSVTGTPQETQYF
>TRBJ1-4|TRBV19
CASSNRDANEKLFF
>TRBJ2-6|TRBV7-7
CASSPTGGLGANVLTF
>TRBJ1-2|TRBV25-1
CASSERRGNGYTF
>TRBJ1-1|TRBV4-3
CASSHLDRAGTEAFF
>TRBJ1-1|TRBV6-1
CASTYQGKDTEAFF
>TRBJ1-1|TRBV10-3
CAISETGSVNTEAFF
>TRBJ1-3|TRBV15
CATSGGTDGNTIYF
>TRBJ2-7|TRBV7-9
CASRGVDRLSYEQYF
>TRBJ2-1|TRBV7-7
CASSLGGTSNFEQFF
>TRBJ2-2|TRBV10-3
CAISVGAVDSGELFF
>TRBJ2-7|TRBV20-1
CSLAFNYEQYF
>TRBJ1-1|TRBV7-2
CASSSVQRTEAFF
>TRBJ2-3|TRBV11-2
CASSFTGGSTDTQYF
>TRBJ2-1|TRBV7-3
CASSLNDWAEQFF
>TRBJ2-1|TRBV10-3
CAMGTSGAYNEQFF
>TRBJ1-2|TRBV11-2
CASSSWDRVGGYTF
>TRBJ2-7|TRBV6-5
CASSHDGLHPHEQYF
>TRBJ1-2|TRBV7-2
CASSHRQADPSGYTF
>TRBJ2-7|TRBV5-4
CASSFGGPGGYEQYF
>TRBJ2-6|TRBV9
CASSAGQGSSGANVLTF
>TRBJ2-3|TRBV7-9
CASSDRGPDTQYF